This entry lists 8 T cell receptor beta chains sequenced from one sample in a study of blood T cells in healthy people across ages. Using a J-beta primer mix together with a sample-barcoded 5' primer, a second PCR was run for roughly 6 to 12 cycles. TCRdb independently ran MiXCR on the 5' RACE reads; one entry per CDR3 protein. This table holds under 2 million distinct CDR3 sequences, approximately 32% found once. The specimen sequenced was blood. These receptors were obtained from a woman younger than 45 in good health.

V gene TRBV25-1 combines with J gene TRBJ2-6; 7 bases line up with TRBD2. Germline loops: CDR1 MGHDK, CDR2 SYGVNS. V lost 1 base to trimming and J lost 0 bases; unmatched junction nucleotides: 6. The CDR3 sequence is 18 residues long. The CDR3 reads CASSEWGGGSSGANVLTF. The CDR3 nucleotides are TGTGCCAGCAGTGAATGGGGGGGAGGGAGCTCTGGGGCCAACGTCCTGACTTTC.

This clonotype came up many times. The V gene is TRBV7-9, the J gene TRBJ1-2, with D hard to call. This CDR3 spans 12 amino acids. V shed 5 bases and J shed 5 bases, with 9 bases lying between them. Per the germline V gene, CDR1 is SEHNR and CDR2 is FQNEAQ (reference sequence). DNA of the CDR3: TGTGCCAGCAGCCCGAGGCAGTATGGCTACACCTTC. Protein sequence: CASSPRQYGYTF.

This clonotype occurred many times. V and J are TRBV28 and TRBJ2-3; D remains unclear. V gave up 3 bases and J gave up 4 bases, with 8 bases separating them. From germline, CDR1 is MDHEN and CDR2 SYDVKM. CDR3 length equals 13 residues. This CDR3 is CASSLARSDTQYF. CDR3 sequence (DNA): TGTGCCAGCAGTTTGGCCCGCTCAGATACGCAGTATTTT.

The V gene is TRBV9, the J gene TRBJ2-1; 7 bases match TRBD2. This CDR3 has 18 residues. Germline V lookup: CDR1 SGDLS, CDR2 YYNGEE. J was trimmed by 8 bases and V by 3 bases; bases with no gene match: 20. The CDR3 DNA reads TGTGCCAGCAGCGATGAAGGGGCAGCGGGGACCCTCCGTGATGAGCAGTTCTTC. It yields the protein CASSDEGAAGTLRDEQFF.

The chain couples TRBV7-7 to TRBJ2-2; TRBD1 aligns across 8 bases. The CDR3 consists of 13 residues. Germline loops: CDR1 SSHAT, CDR2 FNYEAQ (reference sequence). J lost 7 bases, V lost 5 bases, and 3 bases had no gene match. This chain's CDR3 is CASSPDRDGELFF. The CDR3, as DNA: TGTGCCAGCAGCCCGGACAGGGACGGGGAGCTGTTTTTT.

This chain links TRBV12-3 or TRBV12-4 with TRBJ2-4; the D is unclear. With 4 bases removed from V and 1 base from J, the gap between germline ends came to 11 bases. The CDR3 is 15 residues long. The DNA of the CDR3 is TGTGCCAGCAGTTCGACACTTGCGGCCAAAAACATTCAGTACTTC. Translated: CASSSTLAAKNIQYF.

The chain links TRBV15 to TRBJ2-5; D gene unclear. The germline V gene has CDR1 LNHNV and CDR2 YYDKDF (reference sequence). The V gene lost 1 base and the J gene lost 2 bases, with 20 bases spanning the gap. This CDR3 region has 18 residues. CDR3 DNA: TGTGCCACCAGCAGAGTCGTTGGGGTAGTGTCTTCTCAAGAGACCCAGTACTTC. Its protein is CATSRVVGVVSSQETQYF.

In this sample, this clonotype turned up a few times. V is TRBV20-1 and J is TRBJ2-5; TRBD2 matches 13 bases. CDR3 size: 16 residues. After removal of 2 bases from V and 7 bases from J, the junction contained 10 bases not matched to a gene. Looked up from germline, CDR1 is DFQATT and CDR2 is SNEGSKA (reference sequence). The CDR3 protein is CSARSGLAGVPGTQYF. The CDR3 coding sequence is TGCAGTGCTAGATCTGGACTAGCGGGGGTCCCAGGGACCCAGTACTTC.